This is a list of T cell receptor beta chains from one sample in a study of T cell repertoires in cytomegalovirus infection. TCRdb re-analysed the reads in MiXCR, keeping a single row per CDR3 protein. The sample contains under 300,000 distinct CDR3 sequences, around 15% of which appear only once. Sequencing was carried out using CD8+ T cells from PBMCs. These receptors were taken from a human donor in good health (CMV status not recorded). Some clones in this sample may be carry-over from other donors' samples. CDR3s include the opening cysteine and the closing phenylalanine or tryptophan. Each record gives: CDR3 protein, CDR3 DNA, clone size, J gene, CDR3 length, D gene, V gene. The D gene is left open where the match is weak. Clone size is shown for a subset of rows, as once, few, many or a class of expanded clone.

CDR3: CASSEAGGTGVQAEAFF; DNA: TGTGCCAGCAGTGAAGCAGGAGGGACAGGGGTGCAGGCTGAAGCTTTCTTT; size: few; J: TRBJ1-1; length: 17; D: TRBD1; V: TRBV2
CDR3: CASSPGGGVVEQYF; DNA: TGTGCCAGCAGTCCAGGGGGAGGAGTTGTGGAGCAGTACTTC; size: NA; J: TRBJ2-7; length: 14; D: NA; V: TRBV6-2/TRBV6-3
CDR3: CASSFAGTGTTGELFF; DNA: TGTGCCAGCAGCTTCGCCGGGACAGGGACGACCGGGGAGCTGTTTTTT; size: many; J: TRBJ2-2; length: 16; D: TRBD1; V: TRBV7-8
CDR3: CASSFRDRYTEAFF; DNA: TGTGCCAGCAGCTTCCGGGACAGGTACACTGAAGCTTTCTTT; size: many; J: TRBJ1-1; length: 14; D: TRBD1; V: TRBV7-9
CDR3: CASSQGTGAGTEAFF; DNA: TGCGCCAGCAGCCAAGGAACAGGGGCTGGGACTGAAGCTTTCTTT; size: NA; J: TRBJ1-1; length: 15; D: TRBD1; V: TRBV4-1
CDR3: CASSHTGTGFGETQYF; DNA: TGTGCCAGCAGCCATACCGGGACAGGGTTCGGAGAGACCCAGTACTTC; size: many; J: TRBJ2-5; length: 16; D: TRBD1; V: TRBV7-8
CDR3: CASSLIFSGGLHGYTF; DNA: TGTGCCAGCAGTTTAATCTTTTCAGGGGGTCTCCATGGCTACACCTTC; size: NA; J: TRBJ1-2; length: 16; D: TRBD1; V: TRBV28
CDR3: CSARGGGLHLSGNIQYF; DNA: TGCAGTGCTAGAGGAGGGGGACTTCATTTATCGGGGAACATTCAGTACTTC; size: NA; J: TRBJ2-4; length: 17; D: NA; V: TRBV20-1
CDR3: CASSVARGFLDQPQHF; DNA: TGTGCCAGCAGCGTAGCCAGGGGGTTTTTAGATCAGCCCCAGCATTTT; size: many; J: TRBJ1-5; length: 16; D: TRBD1; V: TRBV7-2
CDR3: CASSSPEYEQYF; DNA: TGTGCCAGCAGTTCCCCTGAATACGAGCAGTACTTC; size: NA; J: TRBJ2-7; length: 12; D: NA; V: TRBV2
CDR3: CASSQLRRLVRWRQETQYF; DNA: TGCGCCAGCAGTCAATTGCGGCGGTTGGTTCGCTGGAGGCAAGAGACCCAGTACTTC; size: many; J: TRBJ2-5; length: 19; D: NA; V: TRBV23-1
CDR3: CASSWTDSYNEQFF; DNA: TGTGCCAGTAGCTGGACTGATTCCTACAATGAGCAGTTCTTC; size: many; J: TRBJ2-1; length: 14; D: NA; V: TRBV19
CDR3: CASSLNRGIGGSYNEQFF; DNA: TGTGCCAGCAGCTTAAATCGGGGGATCGGGGGGTCCTACAATGAGCAGTTCTTC; size: many; J: TRBJ2-1; length: 18; D: TRBD2; V: TRBV7-8
CDR3: CASSLGQGAYEQYF; DNA: TGTGCCAGCAGCTTGGGACAGGGAGCCTACGAGCAGTACTTC; size: many; J: TRBJ2-7; length: 14; D: TRBD1; V: TRBV7-6
CDR3: CASSLVGWDSPLHF; DNA: TGTGCCAGCAGCTTAGTCGGCTGGGATTCACCCCTCCACTTT; size: few; J: TRBJ1-6; length: 14; D: NA; V: TRBV7-9
CDR3: CAPGASGVTDTQYF; DNA: TGTGCCCCCGGAGCTAGCGGGGTGACAGATACGCAGTATTTT; size: NA; J: TRBJ2-3; length: 14; D: TRBD2; V: TRBV2
CDR3: CSAPDGYEQYF; DNA: TGCAGTGCTCCCGACGGCTACGAGCAGTACTTC; size: few; J: TRBJ2-7; length: 11; D: NA; V: TRBV20-1
CDR3: CAISKGKINEQFF; DNA: TGTGCCATATCCAAGGGAAAGATCAATGAGCAGTTCTTC; size: few; J: TRBJ2-1; length: 13; D: NA; V: TRBV28
CDR3: CASSQENPGNEQFF; DNA: TGCGCCAGCAGCCAAGAAAATCCGGGGAATGAGCAGTTCTTC; size: NA; J: TRBJ2-1; length: 14; D: NA; V: TRBV4-1
CDR3: CASSEGTFTSTDTQYF; DNA: TGTGCCAGCAGTGAGGGCACATTCACTAGCACAGATACGCAGTATTTT; size: NA; J: TRBJ2-3; length: 16; D: NA; V: TRBV25-1
CDR3: CASSYVRGGSDTQYF; DNA: TGTGCCAGCAGTTACGTGCGGGGGGGCTCAGATACGCAGTATTTT; size: many; J: TRBJ2-3; length: 15; D: TRBD2; V: TRBV6-6
CDR3: CASSYSGGDNQPQHF; DNA: TGTGCCAGCAGTTACTCTGGAGGGGACAATCAGCCCCAGCATTTT; size: NA; J: TRBJ1-5; length: 15; D: NA; V: TRBV6-5
CDR3: CASSLATGSGNTIYF; DNA: TGCGCCAGCAGCTTGGCAACAGGCTCTGGAAACACCATATATTTT; size: NA; J: TRBJ1-3; length: 15; D: NA; V: TRBV5-1
CDR3: CASSQYSYYGYTF; DNA: TGTGCCAGCAGTCAGTACAGCTACTATGGCTACACCTTC; size: NA; J: TRBJ1-2; length: 13; D: NA; V: TRBV7-9
CDR3: CASRKMGAIGEKLFF; DNA: TGTGCCAGCAGAAAGATGGGGGCGATTGGTGAAAAACTGTTTTTT; size: NA; J: TRBJ1-4; length: 15; D: NA; V: TRBV6-2/TRBV6-3
CDR3: CASSAIRTGRDGYTF; DNA: TGTGCCAGCAGCGCTATTCGGACAGGGAGGGATGGCTACACCTTC; size: many; J: TRBJ1-2; length: 15; D: TRBD1; V: TRBV7-8
CDR3: CAGSEGTSYNEQFF; DNA: TGTGCCGGCAGCGAGGGGACTTCCTACAATGAGCAGTTCTTC; size: NA; J: TRBJ2-1; length: 14; D: NA; V: TRBV9
CDR3: CASSYPPGGGPNEQFF; DNA: TGTGCCAGCAGTTACCCCCCGGGCGGGGGGCCCAATGAGCAGTTCTTC; size: NA; J: TRBJ2-1; length: 16; D: TRBD2; V: TRBV28
CDR3: CASSLQDPYNEQFF; DNA: TGTGCCAGCAGTCTCCAGGACCCTTACAATGAGCAGTTCTTC; size: NA; J: TRBJ2-1; length: 14; D: NA; V: TRBV6-5
CDR3: CASRATQNYNSPLHF; DNA: TGTGCCAGCAGGGCGACACAGAACTATAATTCACCCCTCCACTTT; size: NA; J: TRBJ1-6; length: 15; D: NA; V: TRBV12-3/TRBV12-4
CDR3: CASSPNPSGGISYEQYF; DNA: TGTGCCAGCAGCCCAAACCCCAGCGGGGGGATCTCCTACGAGCAGTACTTC; size: few; J: TRBJ2-7; length: 17; D: TRBD2; V: TRBV5-4
CDR3: CASSLALGRTTYEQYF; DNA: TGTGCCAGCAGCTTAGCGCTCGGCAGGACGACCTACGAGCAGTACTTC; size: many; J: TRBJ2-7; length: 16; D: NA; V: TRBV7-9
CDR3: CASSSLLSSYNEQFF; DNA: TGTGCCAGCAGTTCCCTCCTATCATCCTACAATGAGCAGTTCTTC; size: NA; J: TRBJ2-1; length: 15; D: NA; V: TRBV28
CDR3: CASSLGGRYTDTQYF; DNA: TGTGCCAGCAGCTTAGGGGGACGGTACACAGATACGCAGTATTTT; size: few; J: TRBJ2-3; length: 15; D: NA; V: TRBV7-3
CDR3: CASSTTGAPRDEQFF; DNA: TGCGCCAGCAGCACCACAGGGGCCCCGAGGGATGAGCAGTTCTTC; size: few; J: TRBJ2-1; length: 15; D: TRBD1; V: TRBV5-1
CDR3: CASPGAGGLTYEQYF; DNA: TGTGCCAGCCCCGGAGCGGGGGGTCTTACCTACGAGCAGTACTTC; size: many; J: TRBJ2-7; length: 15; D: TRBD2; V: TRBV12-3/TRBV12-4
CDR3: CSALSGAPSEQYF; DNA: TGCAGTGCCCTGAGCGGGGCCCCGAGCGAGCAGTACTTC; size: few; J: TRBJ2-7; length: 13; D: TRBD2; V: TRBV20-1
CDR3: CASSLAGYRGHTYEQYF; DNA: TGTGCCAGCAGCTTGGCCGGATACAGGGGTCATACCTACGAGCAGTACTTC; size: NA; J: TRBJ2-7; length: 17; D: TRBD1; V: TRBV5-6
CDR3: CASSPNPMNTGELFF; DNA: TGTGCCAGCAGCCCCAACCCGATGAACACCGGGGAGCTGTTTTTT; size: NA; J: TRBJ2-2; length: 15; D: NA; V: TRBV7-9
CDR3: CASTPPGGNTGELFF; DNA: TGTGCCAGCACCCCTCCCGGGGGAAACACCGGGGAGCTGTTTTTT; size: NA; J: TRBJ2-2; length: 15; D: NA; V: TRBV12-3/TRBV12-4
CDR3: CSAVSSGTPLSTYSYEQYF; DNA: TGCAGTGCTGTCAGTTCCGGGACCCCCCTCTCTACGTACTCCTACGAGCAGTACTTC; size: NA; J: TRBJ2-7; length: 19; D: NA; V: TRBV20-1
CDR3: CASSVGSGGSAEQYF; DNA: TGTGCCAGCAGCGTAGGGTCAGGGGGATCGGCCGAGCAGTACTTC; size: few; J: TRBJ2-7; length: 15; D: TRBD1; V: TRBV9
CDR3: CASSGGGSGANVLTF; DNA: TGTGCCAGCAGCGGAGGGGGTTCTGGGGCCAACGTCCTGACTTTC; size: NA; J: TRBJ2-6; length: 15; D: NA; V: TRBV9